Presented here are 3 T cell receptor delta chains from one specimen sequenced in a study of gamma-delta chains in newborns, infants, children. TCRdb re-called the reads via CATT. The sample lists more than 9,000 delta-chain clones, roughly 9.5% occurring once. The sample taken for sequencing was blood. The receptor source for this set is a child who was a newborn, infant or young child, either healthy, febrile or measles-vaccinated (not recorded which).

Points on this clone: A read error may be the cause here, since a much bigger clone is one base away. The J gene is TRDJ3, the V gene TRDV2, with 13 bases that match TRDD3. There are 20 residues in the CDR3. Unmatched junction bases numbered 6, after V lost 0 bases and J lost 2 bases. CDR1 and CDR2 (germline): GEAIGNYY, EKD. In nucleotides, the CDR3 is TGTGCCTGTGACACCGTACTGGGGGATACGCGCCCCTGGGACACCCGACAGATGTTTTTC. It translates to CACDTVLGDTRPWDTRQMFF.

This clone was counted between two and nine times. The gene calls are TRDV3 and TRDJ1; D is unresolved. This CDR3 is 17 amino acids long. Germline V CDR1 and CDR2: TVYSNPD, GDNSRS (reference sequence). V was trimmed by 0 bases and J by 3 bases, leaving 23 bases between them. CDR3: CAFSPYASYCVSDKLIF. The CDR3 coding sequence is TGTGCCTTTAGCCCCTATGCCTCTTACTGTGTCTCCGATAAACTCATCTTT.

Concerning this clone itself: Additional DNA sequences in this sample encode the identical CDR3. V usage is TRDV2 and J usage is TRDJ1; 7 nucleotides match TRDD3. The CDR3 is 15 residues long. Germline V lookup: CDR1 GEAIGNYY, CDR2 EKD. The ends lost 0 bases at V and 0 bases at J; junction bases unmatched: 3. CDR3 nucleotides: TGTGCCTGTGACACCCTGGGGGCTTACACCGATAAACTCATCTTT. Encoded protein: CACDTLGAYTDKLIF.